These T cell receptor beta chains were read from a single sample in a study of T cell responses to AZD1222 COVID-19 vaccine. Generated by immunoSEQ multiplex PCR, the TCRdb table keeps only in-frame clones and is missing some. The sample carries fewer than 120,000 clones, 70% to 90% recorded once. This material consisted of peripheral blood, taken 28 days after the second AZD1222 dose. Receptor source: an adult who received the AZD1222 COVID-19 vaccine. CDR3s include the opening cysteine and the closing phenylalanine or tryptophan. Fields, in order: J gene, D gene, V gene, CDR3 DNA, CDR3 protein. The D gene is left open where the match is weak.

j_gene: TRBJ2-7
d_gene: TRBD2
v_gene: TRBV27
CDR3nt: TGTGCCAGCAGTATTAGCGGGAGGGGGACTTACGAGCAGTACTTC
CDR3aa: CASSISGRGTYEQYF

j_gene: TRBJ2-3
d_gene: NA
v_gene: TRBV3-1/TRBV3-2
CDR3nt: TGTGCCAGCAGCCCTTCCTCGGACGGACTCACGTATTTT
CDR3aa: CASSPSSDGLTYF

j_gene: TRBJ1-2
d_gene: TRBD1
v_gene: TRBV9
CDR3nt: TGTGCCAGCAGCGCCAGGGGGCAGGGGGCTAACTATGGCTACACCTTC
CDR3aa: CASSARGQGANYGYTF

j_gene: TRBJ2-5
d_gene: NA
v_gene: TRBV5-6
CDR3nt: TGTGCCAGCAGCTTGGTACAGGAAGAGACCCAGTACTTC
CDR3aa: CASSLVQEETQYF

j_gene: TRBJ2-2
d_gene: TRBD2
v_gene: TRBV5-1
CDR3nt: TGCGCCAGCCGGGCGGGAGGGGCGAACACCGGGGAGCTGTTTTTT
CDR3aa: CASRAGGANTGELFF

j_gene: TRBJ2-7
d_gene: NA
v_gene: TRBV10-3
CDR3nt: TGTGCCATCAGTGATATCGTCGGCGGGTCTAACGAGCAGTACTTC
CDR3aa: CAISDIVGGSNEQYF

j_gene: TRBJ2-5
d_gene: NA
v_gene: TRBV6-6
CDR3nt: TGTGCCAGCAGAAACAGGGTTTTTCAGCAAGAGACCCAGTACTTC
CDR3aa: CASRNRVFQQETQYF

j_gene: TRBJ2-3
d_gene: NA
v_gene: TRBV7-9
CDR3nt: TGTGCCAGCAGCTTCGAAGGATACACAGATACGCAGTATTTT
CDR3aa: CASSFEGYTDTQYF

j_gene: TRBJ2-7
d_gene: TRBD1
v_gene: TRBV10-2
CDR3nt: TGCGCCAGCACCCGAGGACAGGGGAGCTACGAGCAGTACTTC
CDR3aa: CASTRGQGSYEQYF

j_gene: TRBJ2-2
d_gene: TRBD1
v_gene: TRBV19
CDR3nt: TGTGCCAGTAACCCACAGGGGCCCGGGGAGCTGTTTTTT
CDR3aa: CASNPQGPGELFF

j_gene: TRBJ2-7
d_gene: NA
v_gene: TRBV27
CDR3nt: TGTGCCAGCATCGGGGACGAGCAGTACTTC
CDR3aa: CASIGDEQYF